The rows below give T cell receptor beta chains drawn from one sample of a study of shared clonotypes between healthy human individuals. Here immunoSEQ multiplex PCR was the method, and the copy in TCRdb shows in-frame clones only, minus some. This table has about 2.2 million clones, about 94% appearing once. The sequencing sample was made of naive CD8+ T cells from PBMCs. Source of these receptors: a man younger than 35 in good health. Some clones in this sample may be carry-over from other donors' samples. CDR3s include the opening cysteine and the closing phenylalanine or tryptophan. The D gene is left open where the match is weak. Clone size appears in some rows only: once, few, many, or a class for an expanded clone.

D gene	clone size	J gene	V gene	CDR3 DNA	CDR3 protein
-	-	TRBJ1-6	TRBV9	TGTGCCAGCAGCGTAATGGGGCTTTCACCCCTCCACTTT	CASSVMGLSPLHF
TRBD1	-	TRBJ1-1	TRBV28	TGTGCCAGCAGAGCTCCGGGACAGGGTAGACTGGTAGCTTTCTTT	CASRAPGQGRLVAFF
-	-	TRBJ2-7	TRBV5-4	TGTGCCAGCAGCTGGGACCCCTACTACGAGCAGTACTTC	CASSWDPYYEQYF
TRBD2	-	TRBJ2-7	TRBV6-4	TGTGCCAGCAGTGAGGAGACTAGCGGGGGACATATCTCCTACGAGCAGTACTTC	CASSEETSGGHISYEQYF
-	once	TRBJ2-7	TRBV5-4	TGTGCCAGCAGCCGTGGGGGGTTAGGCGACGAGCAGTACTTC	CASSRGGLGDEQYF
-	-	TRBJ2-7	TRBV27	TGTGCCAGCAGTCCCCGGACGGGGCCGACGTACGAGCAGTACTTC	CASSPRTGPTYEQYF
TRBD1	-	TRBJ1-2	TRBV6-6	TGTGCCAGCAGTTACGGGACAGGGGGACCCTATGGCTACACCTTC	CASSYGTGGPYGYTF
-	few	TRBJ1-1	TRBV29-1	TGCAGCGTTGATGGGGGTACAAGCACTGAAGCTTTCTTT	CSVDGGTSTEAFF
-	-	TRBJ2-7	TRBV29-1	TGCAGCGTTGTTAACCCTAGCTCCTACGAGCAGTACTTC	CSVVNPSSYEQYF
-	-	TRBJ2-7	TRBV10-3	TGTGCCATCAGTGATCCCGGACAGACCTACGAGCAGTACTTC	CAISDPGQTYEQYF
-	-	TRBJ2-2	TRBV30	TGTGCCTGGAGCAAATCCAGCACCGGGGAGCTGTTTTTT	CAWSKSSTGELFF
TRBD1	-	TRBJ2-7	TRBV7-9	TGTGCCAGCAGAGGACAGGGGGCAGAACTAGGATTCTACGAGCAGTACTTC	CASRGQGAELGFYEQYF
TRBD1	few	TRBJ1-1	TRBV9	TGTGCCAGCAGCGACAAGACAGGGTCTACTGAAGCTTTCTTT	CASSDKTGSTEAFF
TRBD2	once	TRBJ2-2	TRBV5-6	TGTGCCAGCAGCTTAGGCCCTAGCGGGAGTTTGGCCGGGGAGCTGTTTTTT	CASSLGPSGSLAGELFF
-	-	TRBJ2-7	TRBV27	TGTGCCAGCAGTGTAGGACAGACATACGAGCAGTACTTC	CASSVGQTYEQYF
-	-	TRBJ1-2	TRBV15	TGTGCCACCAGCCCAGCTAGGGGCTATGGCTACACCTTC	CATSPARGYGYTF
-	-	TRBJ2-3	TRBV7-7	TGTGCCAGCACCGAAGGGGTAGACACAGATACGCAGTATTTT	CASTEGVDTDTQYF
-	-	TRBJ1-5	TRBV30	TGTGCCTGGAGAGTCGGAAGCAATCAGCCCCAGCATTTT	CAWRVGSNQPQHF
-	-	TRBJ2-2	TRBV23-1	TGCGCCAGCAGTCAGGTTGGGGGGAATCATACCGGGGAGCTGTTTTTT	CASSQVGGNHTGELFF
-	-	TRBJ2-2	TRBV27	TGTGCCAGCAGTCCGATACAGGTCACGAACACCGGGGAGCTGTTTTTT	CASSPIQVTNTGELFF
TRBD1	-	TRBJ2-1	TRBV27	TGTGCCAGCAGTAAGGGACAGGGGAACAATGAGCAGTTCTTC	CASSKGQGNNEQFF
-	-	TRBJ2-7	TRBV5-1	TGCGCCAGCAGCTTGCGGCAGCAGCCCTACGAGCAGTACTTC	CASSLRQQPYEQYF
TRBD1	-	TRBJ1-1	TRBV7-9	TGTGCCAGCAGATCAGGGGGGATCACTGAAGCTTTCTTT	CASRSGGITEAFF
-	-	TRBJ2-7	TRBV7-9	TGTGCCAGCAGCTACGGGCCGAATCCCTCCTACGAGCAGTACTTC	CASSYGPNPSYEQYF
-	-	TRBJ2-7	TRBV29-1	TGCAGCGTTGAACCCCTGTCGACTGGTCCCTACGAGCAGTACTTC	CSVEPLSTGPYEQYF
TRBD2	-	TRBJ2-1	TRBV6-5	TGTGCCTGCGGACTAGCGGGAAATGGGGATGAGCAGTTCTTC	CACGLAGNGDEQFF
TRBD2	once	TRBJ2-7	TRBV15	TGTGCCACCGTCGGCTCGCGGGAGGGCTCCTACGAGCAGTACTTC	CATVGSREGSYEQYF
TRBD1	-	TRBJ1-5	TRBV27	TGTGCCAGCAGGACAGGGAGTTACAATCAGCCCCAGCATTTT	CASRTGSYNQPQHF
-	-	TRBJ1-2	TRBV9	TGTGCCAGCAGCGGGGAGACATGGAGTGATGGCTACACCTTC	CASSGETWSDGYTF
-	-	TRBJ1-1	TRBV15	TGTGCCACCAGCGGTTTCCCGGAGAGGCCGAACACTGAAGCTTTCTTT	CATSGFPERPNTEAFF
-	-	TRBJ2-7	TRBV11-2	TGTGCCAGCAGCCCGGGACGCAACTTCTACGAGCAGTACTTC	CASSPGRNFYEQYF
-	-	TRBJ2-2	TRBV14	TGTGCCAGCAGCCACGCGGGAACCGGGGAGCTGTTTTTT	CASSHAGTGELFF
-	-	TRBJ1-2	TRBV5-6	TGTGCCAGCTCCGAAGACAGGATCCAAAATGGCTACACCTTC	CASSEDRIQNGYTF
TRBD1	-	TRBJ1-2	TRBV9	TGTGCCAGCAGCGTTGGAAGGGGGCGAGACTATGGCTACACCTTC	CASSVGRGRDYGYTF
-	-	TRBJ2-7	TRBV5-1	TGCGCCAGCAGCTTGAATCGGGGGCCGCAGTACTTC	CASSLNRGPQYF
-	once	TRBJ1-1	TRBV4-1	TGCGCCAGCACATGGGAGGCCGGGAACACTGAAGCTTTCTTT	CASTWEAGNTEAFF
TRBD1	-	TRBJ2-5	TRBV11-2	TGTGCCAGCAGCCCAGTCACGGTCGGACAGGTGGAGACCCAGTACTTC	CASSPVTVGQVETQYF
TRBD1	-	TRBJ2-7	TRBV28	TGTGCCAGCAGTTTTTCCAGGGGGTGGGCCTACGAGCAGTACTTC	CASSFSRGWAYEQYF
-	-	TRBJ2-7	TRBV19	TGTGCCAGTAGTATATCCCCCGCCTACGAGCAGTACTTC	CASSISPAYEQYF
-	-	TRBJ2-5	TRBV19	TGTGCCAGTAGTGAAGGGGACACGGTGGAGACCCAGTACTTC	CASSEGDTVETQYF
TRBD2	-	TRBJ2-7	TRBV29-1	TGCAGCGTTCAACTAGCGGGAAGGTACGAGCAGTACTTC	CSVQLAGRYEQYF
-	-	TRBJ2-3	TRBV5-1	TGCGCCAGCAGCTTGGACGGGAGCCGCGATCCCACAGATACGCAGTATTTT	CASSLDGSRDPTDTQYF
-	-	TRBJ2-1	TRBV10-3	TGTGCCAGCTTGGACTCGACCTCCTACAATGAGCAGTTCTTC	CASLDSTSYNEQFF
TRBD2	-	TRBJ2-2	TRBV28	TGTGCCAGCAGTTTACGGGTAGCGGGGCGGCCCACCGGGGAGCTGTTTTTT	CASSLRVAGRPTGELFF
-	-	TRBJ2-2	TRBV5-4	TGTGCCAGCAGCTTTCGTGGCGGGATGGGGACCGGGGAGCTGTTTTTT	CASSFRGGMGTGELFF
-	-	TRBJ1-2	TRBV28	TGTGCCAGCAGCTATGACACCTCCGGGGGGGGCTACACCTTC	CASSYDTSGGGYTF
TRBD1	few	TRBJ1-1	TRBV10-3	TGTGCCATCAGGGACAGGGAGATGAACACTGAAGCTTTCTTT	CAIRDREMNTEAFF
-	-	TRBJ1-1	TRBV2	TGTGCCAGCAGTGCTTCAGTGGTGAACACTGAAGCTTTCTTT	CASSASVVNTEAFF
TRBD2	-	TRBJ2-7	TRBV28	TGTGCCAGCAGTCGCAGACCCGGCGGGGGGAGAGGAGCCGAGCAGTACTTC	CASSRRPGGGRGAEQYF